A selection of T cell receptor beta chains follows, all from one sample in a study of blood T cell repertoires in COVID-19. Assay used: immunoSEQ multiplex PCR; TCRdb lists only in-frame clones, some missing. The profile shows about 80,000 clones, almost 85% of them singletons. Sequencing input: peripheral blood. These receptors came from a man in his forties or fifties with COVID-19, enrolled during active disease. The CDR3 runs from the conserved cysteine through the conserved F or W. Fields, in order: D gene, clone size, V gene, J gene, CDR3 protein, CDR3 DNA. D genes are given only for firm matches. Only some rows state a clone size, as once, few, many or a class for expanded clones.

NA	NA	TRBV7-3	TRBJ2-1	CASSSGGNNEQFF	TGTGCCAGCAGCTCCGGGGGAAACAATGAGCAGTTCTTC
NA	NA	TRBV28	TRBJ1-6	CASSLGGDRNHF	TGTGCCAGCAGCCTAGGAGGGGACCGTAACCACTTT
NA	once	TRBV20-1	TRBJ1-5	CSASGGRNQPQHF	TGCAGTGCTAGTGGGGGGAGGAATCAGCCCCAGCATTTT
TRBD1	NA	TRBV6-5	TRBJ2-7	CASRNRGANEQYF	TGTGCCAGCAGAAACAGGGGAGCCAACGAGCAGTACTTC
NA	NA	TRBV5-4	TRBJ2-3	CASSTTGTDTQYF	TGTGCCAGCAGCACGACAGGCACAGATACGCAGTATTTT
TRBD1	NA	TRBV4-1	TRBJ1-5	CASSQRQGVSQPQHF	TGCGCCAGCAGCCAGAGACAGGGGGTTAGTCAGCCCCAGCATTTT
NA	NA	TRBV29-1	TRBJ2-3	CSVTRTGTDTQYF	TGCAGCGTTACCCGGACAGGCACAGATACGCAGTATTTT
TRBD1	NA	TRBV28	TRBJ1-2	CASTLGWTGDYYGYTF	TGTGCCAGCACCCTTGGGTGGACAGGGGATTACTATGGCTACACCTTC
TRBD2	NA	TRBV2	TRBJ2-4	CASSEGLAANIQYF	TGTGCCAGCAGTGAGGGACTAGCGGCGAACATTCAGTACTTC
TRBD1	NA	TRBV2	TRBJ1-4	CASITQGFTNEKLFF	TGTGCCAGCATCACACAGGGGTTTACTAATGAAAAACTGTTTTTT
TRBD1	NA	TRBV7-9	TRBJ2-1	CASSPGTDYNEQFF	TGTGCCAGCAGCCCCGGGACAGACTACAATGAGCAGTTCTTC
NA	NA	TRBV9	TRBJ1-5	CASSVSVNQPQHF	TGTGCCAGCAGCGTATCAGTGAATCAGCCCCAGCATTTT
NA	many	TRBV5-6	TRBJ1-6	CASSLEGVYSPLHF	TGTGCCAGCAGCTTGGAGGGGGTATATTCACCCCTCCACTTT
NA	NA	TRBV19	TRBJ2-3	CASSMQGSTDTQYF	TGTGCCAGTAGTATGCAGGGGAGCACAGATACGCAGTATTTT
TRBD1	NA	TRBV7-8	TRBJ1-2	CASSPGTGSGYTF	TGTGCCAGCAGCCCCGGGACAGGTAGTGGCTACACCTTC
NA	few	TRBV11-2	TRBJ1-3	CASSFSPHLGNTIYF	TGTGCCAGCAGCTTTTCCCCACACCTTGGAAACACCATATATTTT
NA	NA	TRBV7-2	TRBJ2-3	CASSPGPRGGTDTQYF	TGTGCCAGCAGCCCAGGGCCCAGGGGGGGCACAGATACGCAGTATTTT
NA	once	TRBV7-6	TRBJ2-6	CASSQWASGANVLTF	TGTGCCAGCAGCCAGTGGGCCTCTGGGGCCAACGTCCTGACTTTC
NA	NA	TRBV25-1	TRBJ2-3	CASSDPRRTAESTDTQYF	TGTGCCAGCAGTGACCCTAGGCGGACAGCCGAGAGCACAGATACGCAGTATTTT